The clone carrying this T cell receptor beta chain was detected ten times or more. Its target is unknown. V lost 5 bases and J lost 4; bases outside the gene matches: 6. Germline CDR1 reads MNHEY; CDR2 reads SMNVEV (reference sequence). This CDR3 contains 14 residues. Each CDR3 protein is one row after TCRdb ran MiXCR on the RT-PCR reads. The profile shows around 190,000 distinct CDR3 sequences, around 8.8% of them singletons. This sample was taken from a study of response to subunit inactivated influenza vaccine. Whole-study results and caveats: New T cells are recruited in small numbers by each seasonal influenza vaccination, according to the authors' suggestion.

Sequenced material: non-naive T cells sorted from PBMCs, taken on the day of vaccination. The receptor comes from a man aged 45-65 years who received an inactivated influenza vaccine. The V gene is TRBV27, the J gene TRBJ2-3; 7 bases are shared with TRBD2. The CDR3 reads CASSLKRGSDTQYF. The CDR3 bases are TGTGCCAGCAGTCTAAAGCGGGGCTCAGATACGCAGTATTTT.